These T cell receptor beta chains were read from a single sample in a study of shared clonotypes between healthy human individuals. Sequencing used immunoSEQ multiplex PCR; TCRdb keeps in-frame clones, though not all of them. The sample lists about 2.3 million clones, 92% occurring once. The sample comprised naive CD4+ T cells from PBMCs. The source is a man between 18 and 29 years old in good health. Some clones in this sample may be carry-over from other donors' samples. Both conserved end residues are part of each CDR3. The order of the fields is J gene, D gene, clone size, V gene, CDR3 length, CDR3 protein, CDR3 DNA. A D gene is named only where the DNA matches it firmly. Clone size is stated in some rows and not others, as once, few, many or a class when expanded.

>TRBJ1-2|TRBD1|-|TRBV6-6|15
CASSPLHPGGDGYTF
TGTGCCAGCAGTCCCCTACATCCAGGGGGCGATGGCTACACCTTC
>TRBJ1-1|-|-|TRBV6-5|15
CASSFATAVNTEAFF
TGTGCCAGCAGTTTCGCGACAGCTGTGAACACTGAAGCTTTCTTT
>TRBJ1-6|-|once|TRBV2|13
CASRGGYNSPLHF
TGTGCCAGCAGGGGGGGCTATAATTCACCCCTCCACTTT
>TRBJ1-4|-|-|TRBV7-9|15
CASSLGGRVGEKLFF
TGTGCCAGCAGCTTAGGCGGGAGGGTTGGGGAAAAACTGTTTTTT
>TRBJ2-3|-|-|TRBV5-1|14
CASSLVSSTDTQYF
TGCGCCAGCAGCTTGGTTTCTAGCACAGATACGCAGTATTTT
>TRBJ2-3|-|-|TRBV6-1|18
CASSEAWGVTRRVDTQYF
TGTGCCAGCAGTGAAGCCTGGGGCGTGACCCGCCGGGTCGATACGCAGTATTTT
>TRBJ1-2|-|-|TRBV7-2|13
CASSLGLAGGYTF
TGTGCCAGCAGCTTGGGCTTGGCGGGTGGCTACACCTTC
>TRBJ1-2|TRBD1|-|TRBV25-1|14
CASRGTGANYGYTF
TGTGCCAGCAGGGGGACAGGAGCTAACTATGGCTACACCTTC
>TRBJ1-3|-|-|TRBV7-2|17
CASSFQSRASSGNTIYF
TGTGCCAGCAGCTTCCAAAGCAGGGCGAGTAGCGGAAACACCATATATTTT
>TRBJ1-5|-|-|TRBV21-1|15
CASRLTGKENQPQHF
TGTGCCAGCAGGTTAACCGGGAAGGAGAATCAGCCCCAGCATTTT
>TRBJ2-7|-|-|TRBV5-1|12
CASSLVPSEQYF
TGCGCCAGCAGCTTGGTACCATCCGAGCAGTACTTC
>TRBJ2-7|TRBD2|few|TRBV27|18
CASSSYWEGQGRSYEQYF
TGTGCCAGCAGTTCCTATTGGGAGGGCCAGGGCCGCTCCTACGAGCAGTACTTC
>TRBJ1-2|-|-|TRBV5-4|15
CASSLVGQGIGGYTF
TGTGCCAGCAGCTTGGTTGGGCAGGGGATAGGTGGCTACACCTTC
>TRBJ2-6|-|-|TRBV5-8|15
CASSPGVAGANVLTF
TGTGCCAGCAGCCCTGGGGTAGCTGGGGCCAACGTCCTGACTTTC
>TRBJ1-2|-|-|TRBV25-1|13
CASSEEWGYGYTF
TGTGCCAGCAGTGAAGAGTGGGGCTATGGCTACACCTTC
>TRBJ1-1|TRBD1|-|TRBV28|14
CASIGDRVDAEAFF
TGTGCCAGCATAGGGGACAGGGTAGACGCTGAAGCTTTCTTT
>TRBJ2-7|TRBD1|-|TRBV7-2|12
CASSRDRAEQYF
TGTGCCAGCAGCAGGGACAGGGCCGAGCAGTACTTC
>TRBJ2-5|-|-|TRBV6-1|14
CASRRGAEEETQYF
TGTGCCAGCAGACGAGGGGCTGAAGAAGAGACCCAGTACTTC